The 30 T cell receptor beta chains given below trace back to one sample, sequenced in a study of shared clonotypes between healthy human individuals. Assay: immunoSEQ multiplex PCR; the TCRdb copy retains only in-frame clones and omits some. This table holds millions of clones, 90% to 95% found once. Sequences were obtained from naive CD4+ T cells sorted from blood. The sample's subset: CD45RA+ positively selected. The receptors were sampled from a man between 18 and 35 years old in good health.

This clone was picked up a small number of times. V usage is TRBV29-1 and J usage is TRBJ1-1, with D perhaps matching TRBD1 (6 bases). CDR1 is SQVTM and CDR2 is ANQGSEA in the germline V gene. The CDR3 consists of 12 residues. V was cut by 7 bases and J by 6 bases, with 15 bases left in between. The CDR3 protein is CSGNTGFAEAFF. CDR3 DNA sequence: TGCAGCGGCAATACAGGGTTTGCTGAAGCTTTCTTT.

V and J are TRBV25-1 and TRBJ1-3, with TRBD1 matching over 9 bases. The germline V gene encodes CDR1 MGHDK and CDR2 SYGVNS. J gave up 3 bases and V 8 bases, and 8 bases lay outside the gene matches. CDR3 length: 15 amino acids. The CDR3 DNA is TGTGCCAGCGCCCCGGGACAGGGAGTTGGAAACACCATATATTTT. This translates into CASAPGQGVGNTIYF. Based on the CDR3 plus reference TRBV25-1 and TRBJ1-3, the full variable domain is EADIYQTPRYLVIGTGKKITLECSQTMGHDKMYWYQQDPGMELHLIHYSYGVNSTEKGDLSSESTVSRIRTEHFPLTLESARPSHTSQYLCASAPGQGVGNTIYFGEGSWLTVV.

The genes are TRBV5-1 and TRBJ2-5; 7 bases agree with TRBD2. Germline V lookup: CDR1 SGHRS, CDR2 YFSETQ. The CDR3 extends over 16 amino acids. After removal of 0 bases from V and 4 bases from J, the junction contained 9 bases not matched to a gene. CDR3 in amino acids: CASSLGSRGIGETQYF. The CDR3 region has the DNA TGCGCCAGCAGCTTGGGGTCGCGGGGGATAGGAGAGACCCAGTACTTC.

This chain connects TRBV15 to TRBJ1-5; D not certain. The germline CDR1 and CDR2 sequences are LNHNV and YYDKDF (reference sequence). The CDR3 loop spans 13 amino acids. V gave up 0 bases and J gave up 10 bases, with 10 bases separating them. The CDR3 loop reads CATSRDIASPQHF. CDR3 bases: TGTGCCACCAGCAGAGATATAGCCTCACCCCAGCATTTT.

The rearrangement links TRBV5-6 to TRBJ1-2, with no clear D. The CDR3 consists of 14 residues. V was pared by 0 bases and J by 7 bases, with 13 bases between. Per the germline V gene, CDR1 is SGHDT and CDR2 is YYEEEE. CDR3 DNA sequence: TGTGCCAGCAGCTTGGCCGAAGTGGTCTTTGGCTACACCTTC. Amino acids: CASSLAEVVFGYTF.

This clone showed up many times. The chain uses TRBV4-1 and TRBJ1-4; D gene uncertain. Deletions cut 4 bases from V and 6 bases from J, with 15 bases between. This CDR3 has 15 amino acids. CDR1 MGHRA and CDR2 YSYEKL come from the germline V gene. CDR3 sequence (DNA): TGCGCCAGCAGCCCAGAGGACCGGGCCGATGAAAAACTGTTTTTT. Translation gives CASSPEDRADEKLFF.

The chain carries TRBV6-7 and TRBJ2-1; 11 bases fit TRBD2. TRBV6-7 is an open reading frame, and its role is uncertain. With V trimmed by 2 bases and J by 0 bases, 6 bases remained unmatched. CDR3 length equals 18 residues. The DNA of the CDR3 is TGTGCCAGCAGTTACCCCCGAACTAGCGGGAGCTCCTACAATGAGCAGTTCTTC. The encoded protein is CASSYPRTSGSSYNEQFF.

The DNA for the CDR3 is TGTGCCAGCAGCTTGGGGCAGGGTTTCAACTATGGCTACACCTTC. It codes for CASSLGQGFNYGYTF. The rearrangement links TRBV5-4 to TRBJ1-2; maybe TRBD1 (5 bases). V lost 0 bases and J lost 2, with 11 bases in between. In germline, CDR1 is SGHNT, CDR2 YYREEE (reference sequence). The CDR3 is 15 residues long.

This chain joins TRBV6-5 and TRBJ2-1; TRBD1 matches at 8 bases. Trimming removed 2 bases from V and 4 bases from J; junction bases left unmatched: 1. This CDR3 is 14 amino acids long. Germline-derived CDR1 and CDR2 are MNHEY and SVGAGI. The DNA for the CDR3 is TGTGCCAGCAGTTACGGGACAGGATACAATGAGCAGTTCTTC. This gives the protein CASSYGTGYNEQFF.

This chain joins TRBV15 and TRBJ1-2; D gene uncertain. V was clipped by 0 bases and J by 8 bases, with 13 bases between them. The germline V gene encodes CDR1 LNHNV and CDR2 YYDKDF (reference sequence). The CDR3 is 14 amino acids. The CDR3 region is CATSRERRGGGYTF. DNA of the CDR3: TGTGCCACCAGCAGAGAACGCCGCGGAGGGGGCTACACCTTC. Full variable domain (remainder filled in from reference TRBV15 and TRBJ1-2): DAMVIQNPRYQVTQFGKPVTLSCSQTLNHNVMYWYQQKSSQAPKLLFHYYDKDFNNEADTPDNFQSRRPNTSFCFLDIRSPGLGDTAMYLCATSRERRGGGYTFGSGTRLTVV.

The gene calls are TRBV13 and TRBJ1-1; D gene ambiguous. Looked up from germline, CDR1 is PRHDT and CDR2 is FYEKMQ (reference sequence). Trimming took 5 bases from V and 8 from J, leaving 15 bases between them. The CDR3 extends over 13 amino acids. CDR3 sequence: CASSRRGHVEAFF. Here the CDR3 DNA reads TGTGCCAGCAGCCGTCGCGGCCACGTCGAAGCTTTCTTT. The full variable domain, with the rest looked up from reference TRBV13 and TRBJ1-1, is AAGVIQSPRHLIKEKRETATLKCYPIPRHDTVYWYQQGPGQDPQFLISFYEKMQSDKGSIPDRFSAQQFSDYHSELNMSSLELGDSALYFCASSRRGHVEAFFGQGTRLTVV.

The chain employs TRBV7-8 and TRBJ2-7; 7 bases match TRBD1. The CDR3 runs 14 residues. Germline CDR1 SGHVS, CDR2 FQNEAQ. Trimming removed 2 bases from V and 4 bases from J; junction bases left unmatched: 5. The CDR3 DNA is TGTGCCAGCAGCTTAAGGGGGCAATTGTACGAGCAGTACTTC. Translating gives CASSLRGQLYEQYF.

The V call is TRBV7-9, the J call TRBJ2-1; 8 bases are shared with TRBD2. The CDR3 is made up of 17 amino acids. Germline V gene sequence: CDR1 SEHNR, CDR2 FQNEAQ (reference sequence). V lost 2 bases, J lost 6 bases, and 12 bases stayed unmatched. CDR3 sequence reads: CASSLYGVSGVVNEQFF. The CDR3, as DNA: TGTGCCAGCAGCTTATATGGGGTTAGCGGGGTCGTCAATGAGCAGTTCTTC.

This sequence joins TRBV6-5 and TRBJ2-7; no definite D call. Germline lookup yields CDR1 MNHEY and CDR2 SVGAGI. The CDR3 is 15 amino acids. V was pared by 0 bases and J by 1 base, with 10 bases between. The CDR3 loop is CASSYSILGSYEQYF. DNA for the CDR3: TGTGCCAGCAGTTACTCGATATTAGGTTCCTACGAGCAGTACTTC.

CDR3 DNA: TGTGCCAGCAGGGGAGGATATGGGGGTTCTGGGGCCAACGTCCTGACTTTC. It translates to CASRGGYGGSGANVLTF. The chain uses TRBV25-1 and TRBJ2-6, with D possibly matching TRBD2 (6 bases). Germline V gene sequence: CDR1 MGHDK, CDR2 SYGVNS. This CDR3 region has 17 residues. V was cut by 6 bases and J by 1 base, with 16 bases left in between.

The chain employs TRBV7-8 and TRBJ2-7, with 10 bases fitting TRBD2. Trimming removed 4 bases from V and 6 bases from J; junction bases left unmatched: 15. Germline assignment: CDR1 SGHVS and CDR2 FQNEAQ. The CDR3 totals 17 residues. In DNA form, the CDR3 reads TGTGCCAGCAGCTCGGACAGCGGGGGGGCCTCGTCTCGCGAGCAGTACTTC. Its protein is CASSSDSGGASSREQYF.

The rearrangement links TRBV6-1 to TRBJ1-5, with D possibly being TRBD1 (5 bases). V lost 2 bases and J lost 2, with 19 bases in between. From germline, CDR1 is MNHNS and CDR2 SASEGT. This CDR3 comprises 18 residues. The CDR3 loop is CASSETWGPAGGNQPQHF. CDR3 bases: TGTGCCAGCAGTGAAACCTGGGGCCCGGCTGGGGGCAATCAGCCCCAGCATTTT.

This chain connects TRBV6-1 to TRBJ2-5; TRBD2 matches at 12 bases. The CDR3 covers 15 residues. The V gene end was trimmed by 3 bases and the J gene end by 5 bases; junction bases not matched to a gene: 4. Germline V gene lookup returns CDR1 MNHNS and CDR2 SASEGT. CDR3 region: CASSETSGGRETQYF. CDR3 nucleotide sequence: TGTGCCAGCAGTGAGACTAGCGGGGGCAGGGAGACCCAGTACTTC.

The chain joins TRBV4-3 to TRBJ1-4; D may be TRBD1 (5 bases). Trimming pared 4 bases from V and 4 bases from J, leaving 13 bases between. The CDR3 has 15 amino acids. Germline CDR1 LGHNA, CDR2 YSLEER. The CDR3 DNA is TGCGCCAGCAGCCGTGGGACTACCCTTAATGAAAAACTGTTTTTT. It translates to CASSRGTTLNEKLFF.

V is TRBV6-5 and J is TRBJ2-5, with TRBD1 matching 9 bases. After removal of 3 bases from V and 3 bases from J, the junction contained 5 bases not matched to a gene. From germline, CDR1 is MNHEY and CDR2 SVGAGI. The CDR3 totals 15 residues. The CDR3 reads CASSYTGTGKETQYF. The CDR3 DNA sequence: TGTGCCAGCAGTTATACCGGGACAGGGAAAGAGACCCAGTACTTC.

The CDR3 reads CAWREGALNTQYF. The DNA of the CDR3 is TGTGCCTGGAGGGAGGGGGCACTAAATACGCAGTATTTT. V is TRBV30 and J is TRBJ2-3; D perhaps matches TRBD1 (7 bases). CDR1 GTSNPN and CDR2 SVGIG come from the germline V gene (reference sequence). The V end lost 3 bases, the J end lost 7 bases, and 14 bases lay between the germline ends. CDR3 size: 13 residues.

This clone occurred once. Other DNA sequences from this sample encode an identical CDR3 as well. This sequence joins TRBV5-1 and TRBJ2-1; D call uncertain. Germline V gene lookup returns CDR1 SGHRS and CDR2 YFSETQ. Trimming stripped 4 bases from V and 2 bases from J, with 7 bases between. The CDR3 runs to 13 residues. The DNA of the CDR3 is TGCGCCAGCAGCCTGAGAACCTACAATGAGCAGTTCTTC. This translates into CASSLRTYNEQFF.

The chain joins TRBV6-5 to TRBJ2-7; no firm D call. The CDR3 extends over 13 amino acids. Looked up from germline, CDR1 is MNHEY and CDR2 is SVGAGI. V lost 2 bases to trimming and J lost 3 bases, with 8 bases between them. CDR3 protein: CASSYGGFYEQYF. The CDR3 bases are TGTGCCAGCAGTTACGGTGGATTCTACGAGCAGTACTTC.

CDR3 sequence reads: CASSGIGQGIGDTEAFF. The CDR3 region has the DNA TGTGCCAGCAGCGGAATCGGACAGGGCATAGGGGATACTGAAGCTTTCTTT. This sequence joins TRBV5-4 and TRBJ1-1; 8 bases are a match to TRBD1. This CDR3 region has 17 residues. The V and J ends lost 4 bases and 5 bases, in that order; junction bases with no gene match: 16. CDR1 and CDR2 from the germline V gene are SGHNT and YYREEE (reference sequence).

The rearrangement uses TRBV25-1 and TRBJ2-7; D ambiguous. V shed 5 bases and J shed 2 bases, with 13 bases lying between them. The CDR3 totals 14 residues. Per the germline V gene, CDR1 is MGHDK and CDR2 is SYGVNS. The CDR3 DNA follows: TGTGCCAGCAGTAGCACCGCCACAACCTACGAGCAGTACTTC. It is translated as CASSSTATTYEQYF.

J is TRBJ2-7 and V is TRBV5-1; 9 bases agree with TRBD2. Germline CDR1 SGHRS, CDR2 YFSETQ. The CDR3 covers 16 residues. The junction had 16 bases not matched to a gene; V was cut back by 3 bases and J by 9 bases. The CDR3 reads CASSYERGAGSYVQYF. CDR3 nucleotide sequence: TGCGCCAGCAGCTATGAGCGGGGGGCTGGGAGTTATGTGCAGTACTTC.

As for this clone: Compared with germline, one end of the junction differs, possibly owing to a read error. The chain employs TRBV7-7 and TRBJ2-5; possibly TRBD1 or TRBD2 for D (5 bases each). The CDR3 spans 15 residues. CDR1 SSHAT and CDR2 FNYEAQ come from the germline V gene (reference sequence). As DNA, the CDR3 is TGTGCTAGCAGCTTAATGAGGGGTATACAAGAGACCCAGTACTTC. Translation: CASSLMRGIQETQYF.

In nucleotides, the CDR3 is TGTGCCAGCAGCGTAGTCGGAGACAGGGAGGTGAACACTGAAGCTTTCTTT. As protein: CASSVVGDREVNTEAFF. This chain joins TRBV9 and TRBJ1-1; 7 positions match TRBD1. The CDR3 extends over 17 amino acids. V lost 0 bases, J lost 0 bases, and 8 bases stayed unmatched. Germline loops: CDR1 SGDLS, CDR2 YYNGEE.

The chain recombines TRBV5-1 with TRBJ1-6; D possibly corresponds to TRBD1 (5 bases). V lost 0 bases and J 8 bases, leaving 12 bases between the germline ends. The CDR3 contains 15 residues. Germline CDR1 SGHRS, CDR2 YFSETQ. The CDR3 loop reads CASSLGGTSDSPLHF. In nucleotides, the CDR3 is TGCGCCAGCAGCTTGGGGGGGACCTCCGATTCACCCCTCCACTTT.

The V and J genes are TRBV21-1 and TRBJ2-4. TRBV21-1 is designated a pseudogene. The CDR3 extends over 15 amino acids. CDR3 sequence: CASSKAKVAKNIQYF. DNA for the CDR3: TGTGCCAGCAGCAAAGCTAAGGTAGCCAAAAACATTCAGTACTTC.